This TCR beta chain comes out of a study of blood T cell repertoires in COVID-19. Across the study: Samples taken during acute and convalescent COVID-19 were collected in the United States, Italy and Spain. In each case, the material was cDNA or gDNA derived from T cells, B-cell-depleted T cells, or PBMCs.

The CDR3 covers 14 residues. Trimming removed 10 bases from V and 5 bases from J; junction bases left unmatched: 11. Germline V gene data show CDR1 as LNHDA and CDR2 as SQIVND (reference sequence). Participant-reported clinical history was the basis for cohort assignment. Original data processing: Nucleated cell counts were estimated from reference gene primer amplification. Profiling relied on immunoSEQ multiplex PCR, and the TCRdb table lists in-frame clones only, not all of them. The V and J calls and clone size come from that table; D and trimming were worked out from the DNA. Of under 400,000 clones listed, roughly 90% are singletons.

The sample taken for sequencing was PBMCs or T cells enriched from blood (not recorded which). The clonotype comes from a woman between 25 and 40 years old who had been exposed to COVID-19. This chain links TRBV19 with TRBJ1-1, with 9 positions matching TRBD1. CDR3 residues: CATGTGSVVTEAFF. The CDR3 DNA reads TGTGCCACCGGGACAGGGTCTGTTGTGACTGAAGCTTTCTTT.